This paragraph covers one TCR beta chain sequence. Assay used: immunoSEQ multiplex PCR; TCRdb lists only in-frame clones, some missing. The sample has 50,000 to 60,000 clones, about 80% seen once. Single viable CD3+CD4+CD8-CD45RO+ cells were sorted as the memory CD4+ T cells. Donors' CMV status reflects serum IgG against pp150, pp28, p38, p52. The data stem from a study of memory CD4+ T cells and cytomegalovirus serostatus. Germline V gene sequence: CDR1 SGHRS, CDR2 YFSETQ. The CDR3 is made up of 17 amino acids. J lost 5 bases, V lost 4 bases, and 11 bases had no gene match. The specimen sequenced was memory CD4+ T cells from blood. The origin of this receptor is an adult in good health and CMV-seropositive. J is TRBJ2-7 and V is TRBV5-1, with 14 positions matching TRBD2. The CDR3 nucleotides are TGCGCCAGCAGCCCCCACTCGGGACTAGCGGGAGTAGACGAGCAGTACTTC. It encodes CASSPHSGLAGVDEQYF.